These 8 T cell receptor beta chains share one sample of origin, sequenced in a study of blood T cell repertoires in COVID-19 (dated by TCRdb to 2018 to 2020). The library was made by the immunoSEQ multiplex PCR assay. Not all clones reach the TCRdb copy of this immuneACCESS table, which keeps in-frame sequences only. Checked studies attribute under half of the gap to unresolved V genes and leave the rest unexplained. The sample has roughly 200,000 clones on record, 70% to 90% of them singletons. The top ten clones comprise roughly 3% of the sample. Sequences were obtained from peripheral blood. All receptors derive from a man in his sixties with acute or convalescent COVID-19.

The CDR3 reads CASSLTGLEQFF. The CDR3 region has the DNA TGTGCCAGCAGCTTAACTGGGCTTGAGCAGTTCTTC. This rearrangement joins TRBV7-3 to TRBJ2-1; no firm D call. CDR3 length: 12 amino acids. V shed 0 bases and J shed 9 bases, with 6 bases lying between them. Per the germline V gene, CDR1 is SGHTA and CDR2 is FQGTGA.

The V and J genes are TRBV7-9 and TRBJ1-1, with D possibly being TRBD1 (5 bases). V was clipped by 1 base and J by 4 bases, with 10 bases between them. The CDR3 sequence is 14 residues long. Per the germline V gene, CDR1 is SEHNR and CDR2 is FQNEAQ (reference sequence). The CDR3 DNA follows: TGTGCCAGCAGCTTAGGGGGCTCTAGCACTGAAGCTTTCTTT. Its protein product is CASSLGGSSTEAFF.

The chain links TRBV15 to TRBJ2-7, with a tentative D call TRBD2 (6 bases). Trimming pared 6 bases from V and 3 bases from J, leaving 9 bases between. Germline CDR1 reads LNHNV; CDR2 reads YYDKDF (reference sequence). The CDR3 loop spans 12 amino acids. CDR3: CATREGLYEQYF. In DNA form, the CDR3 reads TGTGCCACCAGGGAGGGGCTCTACGAGCAGTACTTC. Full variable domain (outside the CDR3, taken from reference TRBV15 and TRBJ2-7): DAMVIQNPRYQVTQFGKPVTLSCSQTLNHNVMYWYQQKSSQAPKLLFHYYDKDFNNEADTPDNFQSRRPNTSFCFLDIRSPGLGDTAMYLCATREGLYEQYFGPGTRLTVT.

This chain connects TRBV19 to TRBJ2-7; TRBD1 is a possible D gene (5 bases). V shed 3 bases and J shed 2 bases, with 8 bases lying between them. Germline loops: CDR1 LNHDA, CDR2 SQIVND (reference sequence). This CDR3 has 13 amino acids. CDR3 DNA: TGTGCCAGTAGTATTGGACATCCCTACGAGCAGTACTTC. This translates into CASSIGHPYEQYF.

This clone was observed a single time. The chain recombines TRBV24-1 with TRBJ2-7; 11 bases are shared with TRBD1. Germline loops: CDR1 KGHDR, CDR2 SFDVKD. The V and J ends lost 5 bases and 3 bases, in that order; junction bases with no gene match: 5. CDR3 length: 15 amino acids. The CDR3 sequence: CATSVGTGGIYEQYF. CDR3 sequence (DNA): TGTGCCACCAGTGTGGGGACAGGGGGTATCTACGAGCAGTACTTC.

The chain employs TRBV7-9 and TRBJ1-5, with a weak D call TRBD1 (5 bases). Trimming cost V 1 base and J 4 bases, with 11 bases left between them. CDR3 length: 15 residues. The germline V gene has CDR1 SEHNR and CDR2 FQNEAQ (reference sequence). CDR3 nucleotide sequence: TGTGCCAGCAGCTTAGATCCAGGGTTTAATCAGCCCCAGCATTTT. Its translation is CASSLDPGFNQPQHF.

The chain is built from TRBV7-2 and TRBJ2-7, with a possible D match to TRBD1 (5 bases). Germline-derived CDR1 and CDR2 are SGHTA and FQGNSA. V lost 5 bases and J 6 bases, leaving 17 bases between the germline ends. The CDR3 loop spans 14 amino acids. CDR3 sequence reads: CASSGVGKRGEQYF. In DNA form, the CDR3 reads TGTGCCAGCAGCGGAGTTGGTAAAAGGGGCGAGCAGTACTTC.

The CDR3: CASSGSQPYEQYF. The CDR3 DNA sequence: TGTGCCAGCAGTGGGAGCCAACCCTACGAGCAGTACTTC. The gene calls are TRBV2 and TRBJ2-7, with no clear D. Germline V gives CDR1 SNHLY, CDR2 FYNNEI. CDR3 length equals 13 residues. Deletions cut 4 bases from V and 2 bases from J, with 9 bases between.